This section outlines one T cell receptor (beta chain) sequence together with its context. Its target is unknown. This sample was taken from a study of T cell responses to AZD1222 COVID-19 vaccine. Assay used: immunoSEQ multiplex PCR; TCRdb lists only in-frame clones, some missing. The sample includes 100,000 to 150,000 clones, roughly 90% of them seen just once. The CDR3 totals 15 residues. Germline CDR1 reads SGHRS; CDR2 reads YFSETQ. V dropped 4 bases and J dropped 7; count of bases not matched to a gene: 6. General study findings and limits: Baseline serology detected seropositivity in only 6 or 7 AZD1222 recipients.

This material consisted of peripheral blood, taken 28 days after the second AZD1222 dose. J is TRBJ1-6 and V is TRBV5-1; TRBD1 aligns across 9 bases. The receptor's source is an adult who received the AZD1222 COVID-19 vaccine. CDR3 sequence: CASSPGQGRNSPLHF. The DNA for the CDR3 is TGCGCCAGCAGCCCCGGACAGGGGCGGAATTCACCCCTCCACTTT. The whole variable domain, filled in from reference TRBV5-1 and TRBJ1-6, reads KAGVTQTPRYLIKTRGQQVTLSCSPISGHRSVSWYQQTPGQGLQFLFEYFSETQRNKGNFPGRFSGRQFSNSRSEMNVSTLELGDSALYLCASSPGQGRNSPLHFGNGTRLTVT.